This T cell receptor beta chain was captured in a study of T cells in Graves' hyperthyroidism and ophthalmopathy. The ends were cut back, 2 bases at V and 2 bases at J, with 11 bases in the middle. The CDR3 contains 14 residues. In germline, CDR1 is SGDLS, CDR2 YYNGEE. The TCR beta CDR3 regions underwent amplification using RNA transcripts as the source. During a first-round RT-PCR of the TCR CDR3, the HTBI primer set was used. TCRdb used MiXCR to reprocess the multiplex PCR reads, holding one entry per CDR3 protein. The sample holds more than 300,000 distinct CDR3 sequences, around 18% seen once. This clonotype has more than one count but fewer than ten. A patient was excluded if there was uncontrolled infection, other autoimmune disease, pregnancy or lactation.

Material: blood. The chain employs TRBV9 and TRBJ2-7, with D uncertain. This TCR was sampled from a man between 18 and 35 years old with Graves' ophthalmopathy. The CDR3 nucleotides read TGTGCCAGCAGCGTCCACCTAAATCCCTACGAGCAGTACTTC. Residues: CASSVHLNPYEQYF. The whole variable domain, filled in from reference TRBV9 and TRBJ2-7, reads DSGVTQTPKHLITATGQRVTLRCSPRSGDLSVYWYQQSLDQGLQFLIQYYNGEERAKGNILERFSAQQFPDLHSELNLSSLELGDSALYFCASSVHLNPYEQYFGPGTRLTVT.